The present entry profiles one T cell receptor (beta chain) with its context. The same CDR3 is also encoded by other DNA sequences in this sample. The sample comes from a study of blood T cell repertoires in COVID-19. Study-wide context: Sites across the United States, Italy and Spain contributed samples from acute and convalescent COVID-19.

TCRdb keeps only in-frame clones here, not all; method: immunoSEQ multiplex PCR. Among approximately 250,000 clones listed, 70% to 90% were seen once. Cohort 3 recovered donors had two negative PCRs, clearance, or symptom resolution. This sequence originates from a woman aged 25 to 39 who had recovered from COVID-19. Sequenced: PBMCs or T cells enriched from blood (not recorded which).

The CDR3 DNA sequence: TGTGCCAGCAGCTTATTCGGAGACACTGAAGCTTTCTTT. It codes for CASSLFGDTEAFF. The chain joins TRBV7-8 to TRBJ1-1; D call uncertain. This CDR3 has 13 residues. The ends were cut back, 2 bases at V and 3 bases at J, with 7 bases in the middle. CDR1 is SGHVS and CDR2 is FQNEAQ in the germline V gene.